The rows below give T cell receptor beta chains drawn from one sample of a study of cytomegalovirus exposure and HLA in healthy donors. Some clones are missing from TCRdb's copy, which holds only in-frame ones; the method was immunoSEQ multiplex PCR. The table records some 170,000 clones, approximately 86% of them present only once. Input material: PBMCs. The receptors originated from a man younger than 35 in good health and CMV-seropositive. The CDR3 runs from the conserved cysteine through the conserved F or W. Each record gives: clone size, D gene, V gene, J gene, CDR3 protein, CDR3 DNA. The D gene is left open where the match is weak. Clone size is shown for a subset of rows, as once, few, many or a class of expanded clone.

>-|-|TRBV28|TRBJ1-5
CASSSPSGGNQPQHF
TGTGCCAGCAGTTCGCCCTCGGGGGGTAATCAGCCCCAGCATTTT
>-|TRBD1|TRBV6-1|TRBJ1-2
CASSEAIYTGVTDGYTF
TGTGCCAGCAGTGAAGCTATTTATACAGGGGTCACGGATGGCTACACCTTC
>-|-|TRBV4-1|TRBJ2-7
CASSPLELGAMDEQYF
TGCGCCAGCAGCCCATTAGAGTTGGGGGCGATGGACGAGCAGTACTTC
>-|TRBD1|TRBV5-1|TRBJ2-7
CASSLGQHYEQYF
TGCGCCAGCAGCCTGGGACAGCACTACGAGCAGTACTTC
>-|TRBD2|TRBV5-6|TRBJ2-3
CASSPEGSGSRDTQYF
TGTGCCAGCAGCCCAGAGGGTAGCGGGAGTCGAGATACGCAGTATTTT
>-|TRBD2|TRBV13|TRBJ2-1
CASSPTAAGARNEQFF
TGTGCCAGCAGCCCAACCGCCGCGGGAGCAAGGAATGAGCAGTTCTTC
>-|-|TRBV9|TRBJ2-1
CASSVDLGDEQFF
TGTGCCAGCAGCGTAGATCTGGGCGATGAGCAGTTCTTC
>-|TRBD1|TRBV5-6|TRBJ1-5
CASSFYPDRDDNQPQHF
TGTGCCAGCAGCTTTTACCCGGACAGGGATGACAATCAGCCCCAGCATTTT
>-|TRBD1|TRBV7-9|TRBJ1-2
CASSLMTGGDGYTF
TGTGCCAGCAGCTTAATGACAGGGGGGGACGGCTACACCTTC
>-|-|TRBV7-7|TRBJ2-1
CASSLGISSEQFF
TGTGCTAGCAGCTTGGGCATCTCAAGTGAGCAGTTCTTC
>-|TRBD2|TRBV19|TRBJ2-7
CASSSSPSGTYEQYF
TGTGCCAGTAGTTCCTCGCCTAGCGGGACCTACGAGCAGTACTTC
>-|TRBD1|TRBV10-3|TRBJ2-7
CAISETGGGYEQYF
TGTGCCATCAGTGAGACAGGGGGTGGGTACGAGCAGTACTTC
>-|-|TRBV5-3|TRBJ2-7
CARSFLYLFDTSSYEQYF
TGTGCCAGAAGCTTCCTTTACCTCTTCGACACCAGCTCCTACGAGCAGTACTTC
>-|-|TRBV13|TRBJ2-1
CASSLGRNEQFF
TGTGCCAGCAGCTTAGGTCGGAATGAGCAGTTCTTC
>-|TRBD2|TRBV5-6|TRBJ2-3
CASSLGVLAGGGDTQYF
TGTGCCAGCAGCCTGGGCGTCCTAGCGGGAGGGGGAGATACGCAGTATTTT
>-|TRBD1|TRBV4-2|TRBJ1-4
CASRRTGDGEKLFF
TGTGCCAGCAGAAGGACAGGGGATGGGGAAAAACTGTTTTTT
>-|TRBD1|TRBV13|TRBJ1-2
CASSSAGTGIRNTF
TGTGCCAGCAGTTCCGCCGGGACAGGGATTCGTAACACCTTC
>-|-|TRBV27|TRBJ1-2
CASSPAGGGHYGYTF
TGTGCCAGCAGCCCCGCCGGGGGGGGACACTATGGCTACACCTTC
>once|TRBD2|TRBV6-5|TRBJ2-7
CASRSTSGDYEQYF
TGTGCCAGCAGATCGACTAGCGGGGATTACGAGCAGTACTTC
>-|-|TRBV27|TRBJ1-1
CASSYDSMNTEAFF
TGTGCCAGCAGTTACGACAGCATGAACACTGAAGCTTTCTTT
>once|-|TRBV13|TRBJ2-1
CASSLGLADNEQFF
TGTGCCAGCAGCCTCGGACTTGCCGACAATGAGCAGTTCTTC
>-|TRBD2|TRBV15|TRBJ2-7
CATSRGGGGSSYEQYF
TGTGCCACCAGCAGAGGGGGGGGAGGGAGCTCCTACGAGCAGTACTTC
>-|-|TRBV27|TRBJ1-6
CASSLGTPPTLHF
TGTGCCAGCAGTCTCGGGACTCCCCCCACCCTCCACTTT
>-|TRBD2|TRBV4-1|TRBJ2-1
CASRGGRSNEQFF
TGCGCCAGCAGGGGCGGGAGAAGCAATGAGCAGTTCTTC
>few|TRBD1|TRBV9|TRBJ1-2
CASSVATGGSYGYTF
TGTGCCAGCAGCGTAGCGACAGGGGGCAGCTATGGCTACACCTTC
>-|-|TRBV5-1|TRBJ1-2
CASSLVQGGFYGYTF
TGCGCCAGCAGCTTGGTTCAGGGAGGGTTCTATGGCTACACCTTC
>many|-|TRBV21-1|TRBJ1-2
CASSEPGQGPQRYGYTF
TGTGCCAGCAGCGAACCGGGACAGGGCCCCCAGAGGTACGGCTACACCTTC
>-|-|TRBV7-2|TRBJ2-7
CASSSLDLSYEQYF
TGTGCCAGCAGCTCCCTCGACTTGTCATACGAGCAGTACTTC
>few|TRBD2|TRBV7-2|TRBJ2-7
CASSPMGGKYEQYF
TGTGCCAGCAGCCCCATGGGGGGGAAGTACGAGCAGTACTTC
>-|-|TRBV29-1|TRBJ2-2
CSVWSGTGELFF
TGCAGCGTTTGGAGCGGAACCGGGGAGCTGTTTTTT
>-|TRBD2|TRBV4-2|TRBJ2-1
CASSQYPSGSMTSYNEQFF
TGTGCCAGCAGCCAATACCCTAGCGGGAGCATGACTTCCTACAATGAGCAGTTCTTC
>-|-|TRBV6-5|TRBJ2-7
CASSSRDNAFGEQYF
TGTGCCAGCAGTTCCCGGGACAACGCTTTTGGCGAGCAGTACTTC
>-|-|TRBV5-6|TRBJ2-1
CASSLQGRRNEQFF
TGTGCCAGCAGCTTACAGGGCAGGAGAAATGAGCAGTTCTTC
>few|-|TRBV5-1|TRBJ2-7
CASSLGLDYEQYF
TGCGCCAGCAGCTTGGGACTAGATTACGAGCAGTACTTC
>-|-|TRBV13|TRBJ2-7
CASTMVGGSGKSSYEQYF
TGTGCCAGCACGATGGTTGGGGGCAGTGGGAAGAGCTCCTACGAGCAGTACTTC
>-|-|TRBV12-5|TRBJ1-1
CASGLAGRPMNTEAFF
TGTGCTAGTGGTTTGGCAGGGCGACCTATGAACACTGAAGCTTTCTTT
>-|-|TRBV10-3|TRBJ2-2
CAISAGDTGELFF
TGTGCCATCAGTGCAGGGGACACCGGGGAGCTGTTTTTT
>-|-|TRBV7-9|TRBJ2-3
CASSLGGLGTDTQYF
TGTGCCAGCAGCTTAGGGGGGCTGGGCACAGATACGCAGTATTTT
>-|TRBD1|TRBV5-6|TRBJ1-5
CASSIFGTGENQPQHF
TGTGCCAGCAGCATTTTCGGGACAGGAGAGAATCAGCCCCAGCATTTT
>-|-|TRBV6-5|TRBJ1-2
CASRPRGSFVHGYTF
TGTGCCAGCAGACCCAGGGGCTCCTTTGTCCATGGCTACACCTTC
>few|TRBD1|TRBV6-1|TRBJ1-5
CASSEGQGAAQPQHF
TGTGCCAGCAGTGAAGGACAGGGGGCGGCTCAGCCCCAGCATTTT
>-|-|TRBV2|TRBJ2-2
CASSDRLRNTGELFF
TGTGCCAGCAGTGACCGTCTCAGGAACACCGGGGAGCTGTTTTTT
>-|-|TRBV6-5|TRBJ2-4
CASSYSASVAKNIQYF
TGTGCCAGCAGTTACTCGGCATCCGTAGCCAAAAACATTCAGTACTTC
>-|-|TRBV5-1|TRBJ2-5
CASSFTDWETQYF
TGCGCCAGCAGCTTTACGGACTGGGAGACCCAGTACTTC